Presented here are 6 T cell receptor beta chains from one specimen sequenced in a study of blood T cell repertoires in COVID-19. Here immunoSEQ multiplex PCR was the method, and the copy in TCRdb shows in-frame clones only, minus some. Of about 490,000 clones listed, approximately 83% are singletons. The sequenced material came from peripheral blood. The receptor set was obtained from a human donor in a cohort sampled during active COVID-19.

The V and J genes are TRBV5-1 and TRBJ2-1; 12 nucleotides match TRBD2. The CDR3 length is 18 residues. Trimming cost V 4 bases and J 0 bases; bases outside gene matches: 8. Germline CDR1 reads SGHRS; CDR2 reads YFSETQ. As DNA, the CDR3 is TGCGCCAGCAGCCCCACTAGCGGGAGGCCATCCTCCTACAATGAGCAGTTCTTC. This gives the protein CASSPTSGRPSSYNEQFF.

The chain carries TRBV19 and TRBJ1-4; TRBD1 agrees at 9 bases. Germline V gives CDR1 LNHDA, CDR2 SQIVND (reference sequence). The trim removed 1 base at V and 7 bases at J, leaving 4 bases unmatched. CDR3 length equals 15 residues. In nucleotides, the CDR3 is TGTGCCAGTAGTATAGTTGGGACAGGGACTGAAAAACTGTTTTTT. Amino acid sequence: CASSIVGTGTEKLFF.

This chain uses TRBV25-1 with TRBJ2-3; D is ambiguous. Trimming took 5 bases from V and 3 from J, leaving 12 bases between them. Germline CDR1 MGHDK, CDR2 SYGVNS. The CDR3 spans 14 residues. CDR3 DNA: TGTGCCAGCAGTCACCGAGTTTTGACAGATACGCAGTATTTT. This encodes CASSHRVLTDTQYF.

J is TRBJ2-3 and V is TRBV19; tentative D call: TRBD2 (5 bases). CDR3 length: 14 amino acids. Germline V lookup: CDR1 LNHDA, CDR2 SQIVND (reference sequence). Trimming removed 3 bases at V and 2 bases at J, with 9 bases between. The CDR3 region is CASSMGSFTDTQYF. CDR3 in DNA: TGTGCCAGTAGTATGGGGAGTTTCACAGATACGCAGTATTTT.

This chain links TRBV5-1 with TRBJ2-7; 13 bases are shared with TRBD2. Germline values: CDR1 SGHRS, CDR2 YFSETQ. The CDR3 extends over 14 amino acids. V was clipped by 4 bases and J by 8 bases; unmatched bases: 6. CDR3 nucleotides: TGCGCCAGCAGCGGCGGGACTAGCGGGACCCAGCAGTACTTC. Residues: CASSGGTSGTQQYF.

J is TRBJ1-1 and V is TRBV20-1; D gene unclear. V was shortened by 3 bases and J by 6 bases, with 17 bases between the two germline ends. Germline CDR1 reads DFQATT; CDR2 reads SNEGSKA (reference sequence). CDR3 length equals 14 residues. Written as DNA, the CDR3 is TGCAGTGCTAGTTGGACGGGGATCGACGCTGAAGCTTTCTTT. Translated, it gives CSASWTGIDAEAFF.